The present entry profiles one T cell receptor beta chain with its context. The data were taken from a study of control samples from healthy donors and cancer patients. CDR3 length: 15 amino acids. Germline V lookup: CDR1 LNHDA, CDR2 SQIVND (reference sequence). V lost 3 bases and J lost 4, with 15 bases in between. The data were produced by immunoSEQ multiplex PCR, yet TCRdb's version contains in-frame clones alone and is incomplete. The sample yields about 140,000 clones, more than 80% seen once. Material: blood. This TCR was recovered from a man aged 18 to 35 in good health. The chain couples TRBV19 to TRBJ1-2; maybe TRBD1 (5 bases). This CDR3 reads CASSISGTPIYGYTF. DNA for the CDR3: TGTGCCAGTAGTATCTCCGGGACGCCTATCTATGGCTACACCTTC.